The source of this TCR beta chain is a study of T cell responses to AZD1222 COVID-19 vaccine. Per the germline V gene, CDR1 is MGHRA and CDR2 is YSYEKL. CDR3 size: 13 residues. Trimming removed 0 bases at V and 5 bases at J, with 7 bases between. In the case of this clone: Its matching antigen is unknown.

Study-level results: Repertoire sampling was restricted to post-peak T cell response timepoints. Dominant at 160-218 and 743-854, vaccine-associated CD4 TCRs also spanned spike. Among AZD1222 vaccinees, only five to seven were seropositive at baseline. Donors were largely white British and mainly female; clonal diversity was possibly underestimated.

Some clones are missing from TCRdb's copy, which holds only in-frame ones; the method was immunoSEQ multiplex PCR. The sample lists about 140,000 clones; over 75% were seen once. This clonotype was obtained from an adult in good health. This specimen consisted of peripheral blood, obtained on day 0 of AZD1222 vaccination. The chain carries TRBV4-1 and TRBJ1-1; D not certain. CDR3: CASSQDTGTEAFF. CDR3 DNA sequence: TGCGCCAGCAGCCAAGATACCGGAACTGAAGCTTTCTTT.